Listed below are T cell receptor beta chains from one sample, sequenced in a study of blood T cell repertoires in COVID-19. The assay was immunoSEQ multiplex PCR, and TCRdb's table has in-frame clones only and misses some. The table lists 100,000 to 120,000 clones, about 72% of them singletons. Sequencing was performed on peripheral blood. The receptors were sampled from a woman aged 60 to 75 with acute or convalescent COVID-19. The CDR3 runs from the conserved cysteine through the conserved F or W. A D gene is named only where the DNA matches it firmly. Only part of the rows carry a size: once, few, many, or a class if the clone is expanded.

CSASTGTSVEETQYF,TGCAGTGCTAGTACCGGGACTAGCGTAGAAGAGACCCAGTACTTC,TRBJ2-5,TRBV20-1,.,TRBD2
CAWTSGTGVTYGYTF,TGTGCCTGGACCTCCGGGACAGGGGTTACCTATGGCTACACCTTC,TRBJ1-2,TRBV30,.,TRBD1
CASSIDPQEGNQPQHF,TGTGCCAGTAGTATAGACCCGCAGGAGGGCAATCAGCCCCAGCATTTT,TRBJ1-5,TRBV19,.,.
CASSIDAASTEAFF,TGTGCCAGTAGTATAGACGCAGCGTCCACTGAAGCTTTCTTT,TRBJ1-1,TRBV19,.,.
CASRDRGETQYF,TGTGCCAGCCGGGACAGGGGGGAGACCCAGTACTTC,TRBJ2-5,TRBV2,.,TRBD1
CASSRAGTGVKNTEAFF,TGTGCCAGCTCACGGGCCGGGACAGGGGTTAAGAACACTGAAGCTTTCTTT,TRBJ1-1,TRBV18,.,TRBD1
CASSSPGRTGNEQFF,TGTGCCAGCAGCTCTCCAGGGCGAACGGGCAATGAGCAGTTCTTC,TRBJ2-1,TRBV7-8,.,.
CSVRDTEKLFF,TGCAGCGTCCGAGACACTGAAAAACTGTTTTTT,TRBJ1-4,TRBV29-1,.,.
CASSVAVGDEQYF,TGTGCCAGCAGCGTAGCTGTCGGGGACGAGCAGTACTTC,TRBJ2-7,TRBV9,.,.
CAWNAHQGEKLFF,TGTGCCTGGAACGCGCACCAGGGGGAAAAACTGTTTTTT,TRBJ1-4,TRBV30,.,.
CASRTSTGAHEQYF,TGTGCCAGCAGGACTTCAACAGGGGCCCACGAGCAGTACTTC,TRBJ2-7,TRBV27,.,TRBD1
CASSVGRGRHNEQFF,TGTGCCAGCAGCGTAGGAAGGGGGCGACACAATGAGCAGTTCTTC,TRBJ2-1,TRBV9,.,TRBD1
CASSGSESGAQVGYGYTF,TGTGCCAGCAGCGGAAGTGAGTCAGGGGCCCAGGTTGGCTATGGCTACACCTTC,TRBJ1-2,TRBV7-6,many,.
CAKRSGTPLGLNYEQYF,TGTGCCAAACGATCCGGGACACCATTGGGCCTAAACTACGAGCAGTACTTC,TRBJ2-7,TRBV21-1,.,.
CASSVGTGSYEQYF,TGTGCCAGCAGTGTAGGGACAGGGTCCTACGAGCAGTACTTC,TRBJ2-7,TRBV25-1,.,TRBD1
CASVQQRNYGYTF,TGTGCCAGCGTCCAACAGAGAAACTATGGCTACACCTTC,TRBJ1-2,TRBV6-5,.,.
CASSLTGINSGNTIYF,TGTGCCAGCAGCCTTACAGGGATTAACTCTGGAAACACCATATATTTT,TRBJ1-3,TRBV14,.,.
CASSSQVQTEAFF,TGTGCCAGTAGTTCTCAGGTTCAGACTGAAGCTTTCTTT,TRBJ1-1,TRBV19,.,.